This T cell receptor (beta chain) was sequenced during a study of cytomegalovirus exposure and HLA in healthy donors. Nominally healthy donors provided the samples, though records likely missed some immune exposures. The PCR was carried out with 60 Vbeta primers and 13 Jbeta primers. Clones were sequenced by immunoSEQ multiplex PCR, and TCRdb holds only the in-frame ones, with some missing. Of approximately 100,000 clones in the sample, around 84% are singletons; the top ten hold roughly 1.2%. Material for sequencing was PBMCs. The TCR originated in a woman under 30 in good health and CMV-seronegative.

The CDR3 nucleotides read TGTGCCAGCAGTTTATGGCAGGGGAGCTCCTACAATGAGCAGTTCTTC. Amino acids: CASSLWQGSSYNEQFF. The chain has TRBV28 and TRBJ2-1; a weak D match, TRBD1 (6 bases). Germline CDR1 MDHEN, CDR2 SYDVKM. Trimming took off 0 bases at V and 0 bases at J, with 9 bases between the two ends. The CDR3 covers 16 residues.